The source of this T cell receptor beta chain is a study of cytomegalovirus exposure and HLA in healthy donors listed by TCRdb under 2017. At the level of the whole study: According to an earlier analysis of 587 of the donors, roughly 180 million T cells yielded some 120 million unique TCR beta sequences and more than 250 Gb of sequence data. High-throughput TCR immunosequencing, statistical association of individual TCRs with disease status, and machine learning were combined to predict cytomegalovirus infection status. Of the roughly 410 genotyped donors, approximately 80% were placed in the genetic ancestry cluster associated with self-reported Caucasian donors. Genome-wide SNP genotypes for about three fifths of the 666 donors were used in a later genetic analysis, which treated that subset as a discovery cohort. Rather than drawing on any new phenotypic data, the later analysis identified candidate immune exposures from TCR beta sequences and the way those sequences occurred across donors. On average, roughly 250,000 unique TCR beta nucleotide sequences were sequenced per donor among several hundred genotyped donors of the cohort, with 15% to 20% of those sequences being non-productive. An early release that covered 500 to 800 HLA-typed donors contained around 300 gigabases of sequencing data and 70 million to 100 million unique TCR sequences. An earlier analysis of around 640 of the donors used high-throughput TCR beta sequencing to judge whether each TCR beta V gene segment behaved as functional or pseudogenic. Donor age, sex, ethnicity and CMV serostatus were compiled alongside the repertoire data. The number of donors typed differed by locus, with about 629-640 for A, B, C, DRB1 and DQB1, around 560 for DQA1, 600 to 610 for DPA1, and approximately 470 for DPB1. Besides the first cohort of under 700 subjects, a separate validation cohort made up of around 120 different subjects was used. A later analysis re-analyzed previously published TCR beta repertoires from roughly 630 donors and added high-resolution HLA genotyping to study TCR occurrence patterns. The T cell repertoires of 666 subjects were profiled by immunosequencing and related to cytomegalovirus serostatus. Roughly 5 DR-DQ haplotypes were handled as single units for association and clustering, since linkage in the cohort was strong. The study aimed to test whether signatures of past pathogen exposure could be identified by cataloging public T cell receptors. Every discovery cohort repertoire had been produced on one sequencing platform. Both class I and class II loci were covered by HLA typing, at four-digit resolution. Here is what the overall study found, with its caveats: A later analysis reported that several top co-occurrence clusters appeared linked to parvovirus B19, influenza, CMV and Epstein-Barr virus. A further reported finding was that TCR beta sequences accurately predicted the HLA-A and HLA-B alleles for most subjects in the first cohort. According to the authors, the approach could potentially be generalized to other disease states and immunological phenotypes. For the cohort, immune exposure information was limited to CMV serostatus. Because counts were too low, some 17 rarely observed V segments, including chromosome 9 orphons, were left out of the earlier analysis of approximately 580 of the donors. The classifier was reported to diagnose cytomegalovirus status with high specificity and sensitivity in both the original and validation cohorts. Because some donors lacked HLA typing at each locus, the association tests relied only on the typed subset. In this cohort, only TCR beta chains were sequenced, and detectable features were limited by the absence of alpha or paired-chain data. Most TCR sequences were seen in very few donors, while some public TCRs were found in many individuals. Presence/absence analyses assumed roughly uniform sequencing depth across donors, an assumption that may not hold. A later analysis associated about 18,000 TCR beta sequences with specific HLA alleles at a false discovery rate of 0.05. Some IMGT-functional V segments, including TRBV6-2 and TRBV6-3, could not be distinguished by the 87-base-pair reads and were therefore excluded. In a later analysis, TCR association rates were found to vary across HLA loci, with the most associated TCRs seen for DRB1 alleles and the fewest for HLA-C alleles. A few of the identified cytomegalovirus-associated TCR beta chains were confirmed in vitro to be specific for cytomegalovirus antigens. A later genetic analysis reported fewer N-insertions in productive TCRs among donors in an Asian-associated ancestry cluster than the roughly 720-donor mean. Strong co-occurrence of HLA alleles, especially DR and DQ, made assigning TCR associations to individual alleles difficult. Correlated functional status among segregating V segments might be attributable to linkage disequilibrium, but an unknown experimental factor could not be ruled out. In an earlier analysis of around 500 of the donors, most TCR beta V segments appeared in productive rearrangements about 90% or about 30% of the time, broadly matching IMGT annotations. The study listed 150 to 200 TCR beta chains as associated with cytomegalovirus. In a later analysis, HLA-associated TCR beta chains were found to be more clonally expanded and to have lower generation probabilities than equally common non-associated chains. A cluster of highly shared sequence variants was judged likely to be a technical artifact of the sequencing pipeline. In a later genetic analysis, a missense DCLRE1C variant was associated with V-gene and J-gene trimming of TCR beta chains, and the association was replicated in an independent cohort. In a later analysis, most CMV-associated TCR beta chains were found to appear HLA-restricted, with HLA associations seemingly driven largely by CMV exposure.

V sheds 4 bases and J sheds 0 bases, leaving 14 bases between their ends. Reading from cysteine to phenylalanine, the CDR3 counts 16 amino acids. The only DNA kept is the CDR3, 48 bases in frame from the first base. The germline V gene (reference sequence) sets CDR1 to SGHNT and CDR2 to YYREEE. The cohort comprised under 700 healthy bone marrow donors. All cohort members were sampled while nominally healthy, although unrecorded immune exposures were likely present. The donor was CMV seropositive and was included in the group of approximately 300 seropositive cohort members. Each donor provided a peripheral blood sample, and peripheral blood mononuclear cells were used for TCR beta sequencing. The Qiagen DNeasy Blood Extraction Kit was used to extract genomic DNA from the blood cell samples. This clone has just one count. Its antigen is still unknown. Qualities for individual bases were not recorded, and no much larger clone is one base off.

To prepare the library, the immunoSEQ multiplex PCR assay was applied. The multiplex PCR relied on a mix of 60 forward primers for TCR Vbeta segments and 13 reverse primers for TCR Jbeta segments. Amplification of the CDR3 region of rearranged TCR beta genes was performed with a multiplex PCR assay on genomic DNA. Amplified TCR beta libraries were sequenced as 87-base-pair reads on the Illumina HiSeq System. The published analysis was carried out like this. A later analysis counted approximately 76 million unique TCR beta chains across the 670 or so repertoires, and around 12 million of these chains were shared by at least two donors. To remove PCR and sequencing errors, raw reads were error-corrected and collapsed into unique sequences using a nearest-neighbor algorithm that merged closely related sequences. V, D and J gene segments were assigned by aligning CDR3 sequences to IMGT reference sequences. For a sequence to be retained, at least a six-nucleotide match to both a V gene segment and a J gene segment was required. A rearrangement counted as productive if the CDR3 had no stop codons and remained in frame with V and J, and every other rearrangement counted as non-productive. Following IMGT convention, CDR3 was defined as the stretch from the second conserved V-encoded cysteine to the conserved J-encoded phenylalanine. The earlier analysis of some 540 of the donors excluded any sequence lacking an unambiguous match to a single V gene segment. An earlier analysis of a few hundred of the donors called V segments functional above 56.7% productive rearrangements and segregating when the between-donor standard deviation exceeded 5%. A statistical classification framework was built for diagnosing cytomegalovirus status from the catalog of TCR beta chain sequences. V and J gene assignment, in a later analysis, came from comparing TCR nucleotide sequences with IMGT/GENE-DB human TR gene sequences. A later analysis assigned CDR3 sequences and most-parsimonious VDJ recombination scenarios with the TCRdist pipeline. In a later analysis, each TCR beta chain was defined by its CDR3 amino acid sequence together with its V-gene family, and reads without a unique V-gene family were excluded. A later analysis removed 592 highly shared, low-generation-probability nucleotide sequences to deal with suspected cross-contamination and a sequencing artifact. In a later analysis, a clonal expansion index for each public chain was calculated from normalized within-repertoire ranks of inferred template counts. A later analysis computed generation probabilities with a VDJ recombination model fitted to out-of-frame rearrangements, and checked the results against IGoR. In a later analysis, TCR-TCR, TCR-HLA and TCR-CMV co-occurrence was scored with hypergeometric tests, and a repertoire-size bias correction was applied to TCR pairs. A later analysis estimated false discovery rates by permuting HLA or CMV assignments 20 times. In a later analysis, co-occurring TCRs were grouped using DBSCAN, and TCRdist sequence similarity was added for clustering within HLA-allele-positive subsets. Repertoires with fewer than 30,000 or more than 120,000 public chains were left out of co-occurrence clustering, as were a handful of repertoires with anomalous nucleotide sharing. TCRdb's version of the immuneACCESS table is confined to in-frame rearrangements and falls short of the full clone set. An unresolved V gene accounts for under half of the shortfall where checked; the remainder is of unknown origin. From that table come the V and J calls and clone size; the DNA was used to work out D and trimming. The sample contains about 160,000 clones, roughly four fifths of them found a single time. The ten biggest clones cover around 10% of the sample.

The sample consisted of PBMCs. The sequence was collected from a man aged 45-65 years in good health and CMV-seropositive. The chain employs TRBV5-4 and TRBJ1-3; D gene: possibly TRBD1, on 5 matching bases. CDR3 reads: CASSPGESYSGNTIYF. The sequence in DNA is TGTGCCAGCAGCCCGGGGGAGTCATACTCTGGAAACACCATATATTTT.